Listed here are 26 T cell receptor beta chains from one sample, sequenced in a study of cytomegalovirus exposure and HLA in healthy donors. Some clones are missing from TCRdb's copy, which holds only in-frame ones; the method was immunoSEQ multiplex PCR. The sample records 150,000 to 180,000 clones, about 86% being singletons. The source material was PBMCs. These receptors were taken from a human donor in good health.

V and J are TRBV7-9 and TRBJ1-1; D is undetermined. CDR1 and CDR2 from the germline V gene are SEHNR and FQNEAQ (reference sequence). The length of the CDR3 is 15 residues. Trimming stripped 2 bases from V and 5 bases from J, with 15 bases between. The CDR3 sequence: CASSLNGPVSTEAFF. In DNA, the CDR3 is TGTGCCAGCAGCTTAAATGGTCCAGTTTCGACTGAAGCTTTCTTT.

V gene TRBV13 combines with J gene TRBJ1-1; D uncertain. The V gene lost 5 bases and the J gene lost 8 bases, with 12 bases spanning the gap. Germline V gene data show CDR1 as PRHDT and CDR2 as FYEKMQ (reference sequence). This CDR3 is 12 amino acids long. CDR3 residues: CASSPPGREAFF. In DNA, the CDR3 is TGTGCCAGCAGCCCCCCTGGGAGAGAAGCTTTCTTT.

CDR3 amino acids: CASSVVPETQYF. The DNA of the CDR3 is TGTGCCAGCAGTGTAGTCCCCGAGACCCAGTACTTC. J is TRBJ2-5 and V is TRBV2; the D is unclear. Trimming took off 4 bases at V and 5 bases at J, with 8 bases between the two ends. The CDR3 sequence is 12 residues long. The germline CDR1 and CDR2 sequences are SNHLY and FYNNEI. The full variable domain, with the rest looked up from reference TRBV2 and TRBJ2-5, is EPEVTQTPSHQVTQMGQEVILRCVPISNHLYFYWYRQILGQKVEFLVSFYNNEISEKSEIFDDQFSVERPDGSNFTLKIRSTKLEDSAMYFCASSVVPETQYFGPGTRLLVL.

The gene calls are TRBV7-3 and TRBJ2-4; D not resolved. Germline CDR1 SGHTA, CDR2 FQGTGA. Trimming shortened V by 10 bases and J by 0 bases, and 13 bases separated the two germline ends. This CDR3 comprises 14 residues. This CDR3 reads CAINPNIAKNIQYF. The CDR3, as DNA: TGTGCCATAAACCCGAACATAGCCAAAAACATTCAGTACTTC.

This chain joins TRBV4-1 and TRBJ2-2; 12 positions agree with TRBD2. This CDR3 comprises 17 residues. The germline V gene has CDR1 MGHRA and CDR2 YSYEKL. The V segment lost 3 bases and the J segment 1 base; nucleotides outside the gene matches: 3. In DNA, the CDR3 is TGCGCCAGCAGCCAGGTGGGACTAGCGGGGAACACCGGGGAGCTGTTTTTT. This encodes CASSQVGLAGNTGELFF.

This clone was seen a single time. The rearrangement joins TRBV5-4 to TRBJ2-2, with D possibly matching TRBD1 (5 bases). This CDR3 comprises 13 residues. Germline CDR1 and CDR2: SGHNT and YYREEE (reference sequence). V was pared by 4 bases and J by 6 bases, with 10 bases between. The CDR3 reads CASSLQGAGELFF. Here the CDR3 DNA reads TGTGCCAGCAGCCTTCAGGGCGCCGGGGAGCTGTTTTTT.

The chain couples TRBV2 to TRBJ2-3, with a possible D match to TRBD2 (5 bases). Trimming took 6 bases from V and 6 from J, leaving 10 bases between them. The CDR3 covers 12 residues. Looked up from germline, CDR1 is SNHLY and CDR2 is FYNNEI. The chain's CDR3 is CASSETGDTQYF. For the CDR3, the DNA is TGTGCCAGCAGCGAGACGGGGGATACGCAGTATTTT.

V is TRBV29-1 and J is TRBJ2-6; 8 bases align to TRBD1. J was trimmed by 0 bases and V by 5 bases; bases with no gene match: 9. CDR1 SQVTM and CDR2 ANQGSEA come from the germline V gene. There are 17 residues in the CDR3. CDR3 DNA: TGCAGCGTTAAGGGGGCAGGGGGCGACTCTGGGGCCAACGTCCTGACTTTC. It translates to CSVKGAGGDSGANVLTF.

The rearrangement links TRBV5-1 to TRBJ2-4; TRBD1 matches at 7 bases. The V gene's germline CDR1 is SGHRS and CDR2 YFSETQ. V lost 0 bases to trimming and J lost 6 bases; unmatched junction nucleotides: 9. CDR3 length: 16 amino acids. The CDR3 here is CASSLGVTGAGNIQYF. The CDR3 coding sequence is TGCGCCAGCAGCTTGGGGGTTACAGGGGCAGGAAACATTCAGTACTTC.

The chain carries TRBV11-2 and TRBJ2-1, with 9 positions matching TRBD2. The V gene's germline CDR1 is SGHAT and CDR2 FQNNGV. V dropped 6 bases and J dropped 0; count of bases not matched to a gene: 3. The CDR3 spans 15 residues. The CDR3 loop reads CASSSTSGSYNEQFF. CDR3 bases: TGTGCCAGCAGTTCGACTAGCGGCTCCTACAATGAGCAGTTCTTC. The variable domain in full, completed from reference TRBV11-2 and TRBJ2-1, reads EAGVAQSPRYKIIEKRQSVAFWCNPISGHATLYWYQQILGQGPKLLIQFQNNGVVDDSQLPKDRFSAERLKGVDSTLKIQPAKLEDSAVYLCASSSTSGSYNEQFFGPGTRLTVL.

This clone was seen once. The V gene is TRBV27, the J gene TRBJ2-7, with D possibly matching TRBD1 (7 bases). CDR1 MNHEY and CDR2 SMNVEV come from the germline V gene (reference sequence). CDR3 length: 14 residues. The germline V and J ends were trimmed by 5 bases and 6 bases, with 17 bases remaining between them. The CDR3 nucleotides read TGTGCCAGCAGTCCGGGAGACAGGGTGGGCGAGCAGTACTTC. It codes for CASSPGDRVGEQYF.

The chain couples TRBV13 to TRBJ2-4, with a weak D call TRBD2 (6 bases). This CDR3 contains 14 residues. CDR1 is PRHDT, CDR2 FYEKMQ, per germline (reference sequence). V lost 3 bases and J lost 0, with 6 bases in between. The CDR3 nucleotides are TGTGCCAGCAGCTTCGGGGGAGCCAAAAACATTCAGTACTTC. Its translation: CASSFGGAKNIQYF.

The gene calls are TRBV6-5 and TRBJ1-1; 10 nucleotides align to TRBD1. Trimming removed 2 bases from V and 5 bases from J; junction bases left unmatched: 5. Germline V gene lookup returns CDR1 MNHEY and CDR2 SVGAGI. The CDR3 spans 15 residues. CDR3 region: CASSYTGTGATEAFF. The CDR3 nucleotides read TGTGCCAGCAGTTACACCGGGACAGGGGCAACTGAAGCTTTCTTT.

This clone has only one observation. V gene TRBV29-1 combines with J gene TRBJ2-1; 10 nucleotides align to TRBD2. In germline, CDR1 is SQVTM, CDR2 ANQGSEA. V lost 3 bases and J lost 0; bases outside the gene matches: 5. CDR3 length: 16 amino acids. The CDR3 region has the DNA TGCAGCGTTGAGGGTAGCGGGGGGAGCTCCTACAATGAGCAGTTCTTC. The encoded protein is CSVEGSGGSSYNEQFF.

For the CDR3, the DNA is TGTGCCTGGAGTCCCGTGAAGGGGAGGTCCTACGAGCAGTACTTC. Its translation: CAWSPVKGRSYEQYF. The chain has TRBV30 and TRBJ2-7; TRBD2 might be the D (6 bases). There are 15 residues in the CDR3. Germline CDR1 reads GTSNPN; CDR2 reads SVGIG (reference sequence). V gave up 2 bases and J gave up 1 base, with 15 bases separating them. Drawing the rest from reference TRBV30 and TRBJ2-7, the complete variable domain is SQTIHQWPATLVQPVGSPLSLECTVEGTSNPNLYWYRQAAGRGLQLLFYSVGIGQISSEVPQNLSASRPQDRQFILSSKKLLLSDSGFYLCAWSPVKGRSYEQYFGPGTRLTVT.

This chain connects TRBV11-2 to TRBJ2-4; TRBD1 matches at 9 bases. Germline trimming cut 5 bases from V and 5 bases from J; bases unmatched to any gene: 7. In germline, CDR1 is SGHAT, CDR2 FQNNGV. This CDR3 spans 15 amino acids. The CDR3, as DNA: TGTGCCAGCAGCCAGACCAGGGACAGGGAAAACATTCAGTACTTC. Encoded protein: CASSQTRDRENIQYF.

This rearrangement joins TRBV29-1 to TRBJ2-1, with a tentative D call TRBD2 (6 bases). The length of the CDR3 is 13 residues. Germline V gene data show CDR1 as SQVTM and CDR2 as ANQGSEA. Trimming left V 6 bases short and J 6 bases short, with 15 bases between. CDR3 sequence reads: CSVRDSPTNEQFF. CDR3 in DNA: TGCAGCGTCCGGGACTCGCCTACCAATGAGCAGTTCTTC.

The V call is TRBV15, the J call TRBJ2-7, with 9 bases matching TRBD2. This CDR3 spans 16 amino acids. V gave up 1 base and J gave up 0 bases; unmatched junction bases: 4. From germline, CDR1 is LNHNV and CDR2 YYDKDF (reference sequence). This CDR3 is CATSRGLTSGSYEQYF. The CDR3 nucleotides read TGTGCCACCAGCAGAGGGTTGACTAGCGGCTCCTACGAGCAGTACTTC.

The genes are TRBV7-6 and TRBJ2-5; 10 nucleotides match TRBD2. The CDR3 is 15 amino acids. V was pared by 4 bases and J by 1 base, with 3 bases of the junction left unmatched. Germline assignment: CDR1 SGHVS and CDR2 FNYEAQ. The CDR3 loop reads CASSSQRGGQETQYF. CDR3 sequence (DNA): TGTGCCAGCAGCTCGCAGCGGGGGGGCCAAGAGACCCAGTACTTC.

CDR3 region: CATIRTGILSGYTF. CDR3 DNA: TGTGCCACCATCCGGACAGGGATTTTGTCCGGCTACACCTTC. The chain links TRBV5-8 to TRBJ1-2; TRBD1 agrees at 8 bases. Germline V CDR1 and CDR2: SGHTS, YDEGEE. CDR3 length: 14 amino acids. The ends lost 9 bases at V and 8 bases at J; junction bases unmatched: 15.

The CDR3 DNA is TGTGCCAGCAGCTTACGGGAGGACTCTGAAGCTTTCTTT. This codes for CASSLREDSEAFF. The chain couples TRBV7-3 to TRBJ1-1; D gene uncertain. This CDR3 is 13 amino acids long. Per germline, CDR1 SGHTA and CDR2 FQGTGA. Trimming pared 2 bases from V and 6 bases from J, leaving 10 bases between.

Here the CDR3 reads CATSLQGSNQPQHF. The CDR3 region has the DNA TGTGCCACCTCACTACAGGGCTCCAATCAGCCCCAGCATTTT. The genes are TRBV2 and TRBJ1-5; D is perhaps TRBD1 (6 bases). The CDR3 extends over 14 amino acids. Trimming cost V 10 bases and J 3 bases, with 16 bases left between them. Germline CDR1 reads SNHLY; CDR2 reads FYNNEI.

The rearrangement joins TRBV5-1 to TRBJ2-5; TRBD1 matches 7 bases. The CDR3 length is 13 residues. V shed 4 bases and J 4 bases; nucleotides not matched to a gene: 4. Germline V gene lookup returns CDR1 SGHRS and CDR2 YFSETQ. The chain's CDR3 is CASSKTGPETQYF. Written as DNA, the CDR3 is TGCGCCAGCAGCAAGACAGGGCCAGAGACCCAGTACTTC. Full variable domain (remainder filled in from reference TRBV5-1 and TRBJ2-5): KAGVTQTPRYLIKTRGQQVTLSCSPISGHRSVSWYQQTPGQGLQFLFEYFSETQRNKGNFPGRFSGRQFSNSRSEMNVSTLELGDSALYLCASSKTGPETQYFGPGTRLLVL.

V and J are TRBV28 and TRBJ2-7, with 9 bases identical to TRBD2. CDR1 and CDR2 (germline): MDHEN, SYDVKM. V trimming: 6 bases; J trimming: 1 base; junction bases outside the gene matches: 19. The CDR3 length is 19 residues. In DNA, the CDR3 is TGTGCCAGCAGCGGCATGATGGCGGGAGGGCCCTCGAAGTCCTACGAGCAGTACTTC. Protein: CASSGMMAGGPSKSYEQYF. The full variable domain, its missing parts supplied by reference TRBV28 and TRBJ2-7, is DVKVTQSSRYLVKRTGEKVFLECVQDMDHENMFWYRQDPGLGLRLIYFSYDVKMKEKGDIPEGYSVSREKKERFSLILESASTNQTSMYLCASSGMMAGGPSKSYEQYFGPGTRLTVT.

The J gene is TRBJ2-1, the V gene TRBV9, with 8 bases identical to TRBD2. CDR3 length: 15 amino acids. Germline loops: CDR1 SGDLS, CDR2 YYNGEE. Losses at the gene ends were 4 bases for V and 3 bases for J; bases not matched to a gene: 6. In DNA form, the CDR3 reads TGTGCCAGCAGCCCCACGGGGGGGCTCTACAATGAGCAGTTCTTC. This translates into CASSPTGGLYNEQFF. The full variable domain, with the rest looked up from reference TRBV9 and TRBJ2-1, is DSGVTQTPKHLITATGQRVTLRCSPRSGDLSVYWYQQSLDQGLQFLIQYYNGEERAKGNILERFSAQQFPDLHSELNLSSLELGDSALYFCASSPTGGLYNEQFFGPGTRLTVL.

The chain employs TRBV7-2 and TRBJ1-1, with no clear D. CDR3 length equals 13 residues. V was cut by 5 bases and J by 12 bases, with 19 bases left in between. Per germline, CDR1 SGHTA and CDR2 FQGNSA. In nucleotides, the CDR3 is TGTGCCAGCAGCCCTAGTAAATTTGAGAGGACTTTCTTT. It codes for CASSPSKFERTFF.